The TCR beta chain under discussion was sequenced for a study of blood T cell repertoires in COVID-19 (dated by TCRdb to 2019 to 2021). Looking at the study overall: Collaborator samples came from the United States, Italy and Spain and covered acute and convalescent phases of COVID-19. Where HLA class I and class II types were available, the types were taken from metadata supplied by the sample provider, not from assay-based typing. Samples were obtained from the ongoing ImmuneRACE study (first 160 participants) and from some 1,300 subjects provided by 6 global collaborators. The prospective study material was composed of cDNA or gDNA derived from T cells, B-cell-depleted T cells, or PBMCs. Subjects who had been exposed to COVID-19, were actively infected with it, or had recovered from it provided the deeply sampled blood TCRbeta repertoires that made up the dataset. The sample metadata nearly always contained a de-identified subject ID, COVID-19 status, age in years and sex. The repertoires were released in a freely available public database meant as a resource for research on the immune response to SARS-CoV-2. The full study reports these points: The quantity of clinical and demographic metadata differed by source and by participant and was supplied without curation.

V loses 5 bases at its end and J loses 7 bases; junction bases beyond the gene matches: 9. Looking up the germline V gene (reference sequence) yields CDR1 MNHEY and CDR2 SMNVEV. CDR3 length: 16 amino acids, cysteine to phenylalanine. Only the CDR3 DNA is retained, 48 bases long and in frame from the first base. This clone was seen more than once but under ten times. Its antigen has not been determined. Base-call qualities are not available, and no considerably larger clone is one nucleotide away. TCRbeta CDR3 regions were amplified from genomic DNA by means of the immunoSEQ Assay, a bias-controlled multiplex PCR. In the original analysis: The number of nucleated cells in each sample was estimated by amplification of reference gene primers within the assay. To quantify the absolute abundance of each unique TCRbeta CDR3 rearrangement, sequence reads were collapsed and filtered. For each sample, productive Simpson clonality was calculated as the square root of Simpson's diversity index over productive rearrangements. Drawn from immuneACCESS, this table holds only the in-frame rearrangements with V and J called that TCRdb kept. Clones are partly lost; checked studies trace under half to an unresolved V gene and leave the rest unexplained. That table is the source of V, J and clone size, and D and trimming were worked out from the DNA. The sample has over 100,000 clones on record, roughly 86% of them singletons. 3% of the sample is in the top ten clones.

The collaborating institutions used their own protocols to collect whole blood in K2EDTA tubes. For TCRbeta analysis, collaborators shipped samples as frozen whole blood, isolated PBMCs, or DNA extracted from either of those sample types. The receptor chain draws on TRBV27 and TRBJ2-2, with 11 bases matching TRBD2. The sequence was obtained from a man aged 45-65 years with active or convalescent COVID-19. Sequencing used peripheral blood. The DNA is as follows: TGTGCCAGCAGTCGAAGACTAGCGGGGCAGGGCGGGGAGCTGTTTTTT. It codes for CASSRRLAGQGGELFF.